This T cell receptor (beta chain) is drawn from a study of cytomegalovirus exposure and HLA in healthy donors. To note about this clone: Antigen unknown.

General study points: The authors enumerated 150 to 200 TCR beta chains as linked to cytomegalovirus.

The PCR made use of 60 Vbeta and 13 Jbeta primers. In the original analysis: Approximately 83 million unique TCR beta chains, roughly 11 million shared, were counted in a later analysis. Method: immunoSEQ multiplex PCR; TCRdb's copy keeps in-frame clones and lacks some. The DNA gave D and trimming, while V, J and clone size come from that table. The table records roughly 240,000 clones, 70% to 90% of them present only once. Germline-derived CDR1 and CDR2 are MNHNS and SASEGT. V shed 4 bases, J shed 4 bases, and the junction held 3 bases outside the gene matches. CDR3 length: 14 amino acids. The sample was PBMCs. This clonotype was sampled from a girl aged 2 to 10 in good health and CMV-seronegative. The V gene is TRBV6-1, the J gene TRBJ2-2, with 7 bases that match TRBD2. Written as DNA, the CDR3 is TGTGCCAGCAGTGGGTGGGAGGGCACCGGGGAGCTGTTTTTT. Translation: CASSGWEGTGELFF.